These 23 T cell receptor beta chains were all obtained from the same sample, sequenced in a study of beta chain features in type 1 diabetes. Investigators reverse transcribed all isolated RNA, so they sequenced expressed TCRB transcripts. The protocol was immunoSEQ multiplex PCR, while the TCRdb copy is restricted to in-frame clones and leaves out a portion. The data hold about half a million clones, with over 10% observed a single time. Sequencing was performed on naive CD4+ T cells from blood. These receptors were obtained from a young woman in good health.

There are a few counts of this clone. V is TRBV29-1 and J is TRBJ2-3; D unresolved. Trimming left V 2 bases short and J 1 base short, with 7 bases between. This CDR3 comprises 13 residues. Germline-derived CDR1 and CDR2 are SQVTM and ANQGSEA. The CDR3 reads CSVELGGTDTQYF. The CDR3 DNA sequence: TGCAGCGTTGAACTAGGAGGCACAGATACGCAGTATTTT.

This clone was seen a handful of times. J is TRBJ2-6 and V is TRBV18; the D is unclear. V was pared by 6 bases and J by 0 bases, with 9 bases between. This CDR3 comprises 15 residues. The V gene's germline CDR1 is KGHSH and CDR2 LQKENI. CDR3 in amino acids: CASSPLGSGANVLTF. The CDR3 DNA is TGTGCCAGCTCTCCTCTTGGCTCTGGGGCCAACGTCCTGACTTTC. Together with reference TRBV18 and TRBJ2-6, the CDR3 gives the full variable domain: NAGVMQNPRHLVRRRGQEARLRCSPMKGHSHVYWYRQLPEEGLKFMVYLQKENIIDESGMPKERFSAEFPKEGPSILRIQQVVRGDSAAYFCASSPLGSGANVLTFGAGSRLTVL.

The rearrangement uses TRBV28 and TRBJ1-5, with a weak D call TRBD1 (5 bases). Trimming removed 4 bases from V and 2 bases from J, with 12 bases in between. CDR1 and CDR2 (germline): MDHEN, SYDVKM. The CDR3 consists of 15 residues. CDR3 bases: TGTGCCAGCAGTTCGTCCGGAGGGGGCAATCAGCCCCAGCATTTT. This translates into CASSSSGGGNQPQHF.

This chain uses TRBV18 with TRBJ1-2, with TRBD1 matching 10 bases. In germline, CDR1 is KGHSH, CDR2 LQKENI. The CDR3 consists of 14 residues. V trimming: 6 bases; J trimming: 1 base; junction bases outside the gene matches: 2. The CDR3 DNA sequence: TGTGCCAGCTCCCGGGACAGGGGTAACTATGGCTACACCTTC. The encoded protein is CASSRDRGNYGYTF.

The CDR3 sequence: CASSAQENTEAFF. The CDR3 region has the DNA TGTGCCAGCAGCGCCCAGGAGAACACTGAAGCTTTCTTT. The V and J genes are TRBV7-9 and TRBJ1-1; D ambiguous. V was shortened by 5 bases and J by 1 base, with 8 bases between the two germline ends. The CDR3 has 13 amino acids. Germline CDR1 and CDR2: SEHNR and FQNEAQ (reference sequence).

The chain links TRBV28 to TRBJ1-2; 8 bases map to TRBD1. CDR1 is MDHEN, CDR2 SYDVKM, per germline. Trimming at V came to 6 bases and at J to 4 bases, leaving 13 bases not matched to a gene. CDR3 size: 16 residues. The CDR3 region has the DNA TGTGCCAGCAGCTTAGGAGCAGGGGGCCATGCCTATGGCTACACCTTC. Protein product: CASSLGAGGHAYGYTF.

This chain joins TRBV7-8 and TRBJ2-3, with 10 bases aligning to TRBD2. The V segment lost 4 bases and the J segment 0 bases; nucleotides outside the gene matches: 1. In germline, CDR1 is SGHVS, CDR2 FQNEAQ. The CDR3 spans 15 residues. The CDR3 coding sequence is TGTGCCAGCAGCTCTAGCGGGAGTAGCACAGATACGCAGTATTTT. The encoded protein is CASSSSGSSTDTQYF.

With regard to this clone: In the same sample, other DNA sequences code for this CDR3. The chain uses TRBV29-1 and TRBJ1-2; D gene ambiguous. The CDR3 sequence is 9 residues long. Per the germline V gene, CDR1 is SQVTM and CDR2 is ANQGSEA. The germline V and J ends were trimmed by 3 bases and 7 bases, with 3 bases remaining between them. The CDR3 nucleotides read TGCAGCGTTGAGCTTGGCTACACCTTC. Encoded protein: CSVELGYTF.

The chain joins TRBV29-1 to TRBJ2-1; TRBD1 matches at 8 bases. The V and J ends lost 7 bases and 8 bases, in that order; junction bases with no gene match: 7. Looked up from germline, CDR1 is SQVTM and CDR2 is ANQGSEA. The CDR3 totals 12 residues. Written as DNA, the CDR3 is TGCAGCGGTAGGACAGGGCCGGATGAGCAGTTCTTC. This translates into CSGRTGPDEQFF.

The chain has TRBV9 and TRBJ2-1; the match to TRBD2 covers 13 bases. This CDR3 contains 15 residues. V gave up 4 bases and J gave up 5 bases; unmatched junction bases: 3. Germline values: CDR1 SGDLS, CDR2 YYNGEE. The chain's CDR3 is CASSPTSGGHNEQFF. As DNA, the CDR3 is TGTGCCAGCAGCCCGACTAGCGGGGGGCACAATGAGCAGTTCTTC.

There are a few counts of this clone. The chain joins TRBV20-1 to TRBJ2-7; D remains ambiguous. CDR3 length: 11 residues. CDR1 is DFQATT and CDR2 is SNEGSKA in the germline V gene (reference sequence). The V and J ends lost 1 base and 3 bases respectively, with 4 bases between them. The CDR3 DNA reads as TGCAGTGCTAGAGTAAACTACGAGCAGTACTTC. Translating gives CSARVNYEQYF.

This chain connects TRBV5-1 to TRBJ1-4; D call uncertain. Trimming shortened V by 2 bases and J by 3 bases, and 2 bases separated the two germline ends. The CDR3 sequence is 12 residues long. The germline V gene encodes CDR1 SGHRS and CDR2 YFSETQ. The CDR3 is CASSLPNEKLFF. Here the CDR3 DNA reads TGCGCCAGCAGCTTACCTAATGAAAAACTGTTTTTT.

The rearrangement links TRBV13 to TRBJ2-5, with 9 bases aligning to TRBD2. CDR3 length: 16 amino acids. V was clipped by 4 bases and J by 1 base; unmatched bases: 7. From germline, CDR1 is PRHDT and CDR2 FYEKMQ (reference sequence). The CDR3 bases are TGTGCCAGCAGCTCACGACTAGCGGCTATCCAAGAGACCCAGTACTTC. Its protein product is CASSSRLAAIQETQYF.

V usage is TRBV9 and J usage is TRBJ1-3; 9 positions match TRBD1. Looked up from germline, CDR1 is SGDLS and CDR2 is YYNGEE. J was trimmed by 3 bases and V by 3 bases; bases with no gene match: 10. There are 17 residues in the CDR3. Here the CDR3 reads CASSEFIDRGNGNTIYF. In DNA, the CDR3 is TGTGCCAGCAGCGAGTTCATCGACAGGGGGAATGGAAACACCATATATTTT.

CDR3 loop: CASSLMEAQETQYF. In DNA, the CDR3 is TGCGCCAGCAGCCTTATGGAGGCTCAAGAGACCCAGTACTTC. The chain links TRBV5-1 to TRBJ2-5, with a tentative D call TRBD2 (5 bases). V shed 4 bases and J shed 2 bases, with 12 bases lying between them. Germline assignment: CDR1 SGHRS and CDR2 YFSETQ. The CDR3 length is 14 residues.

V gene TRBV18 combines with J gene TRBJ2-1, with 10 bases aligning to TRBD2. This CDR3 comprises 15 residues. Germline V gene lookup returns CDR1 KGHSH and CDR2 LQKENI. V lost 3 bases to trimming and J lost 6 bases; unmatched junction nucleotides: 5. This chain's CDR3 is CASSPPSGGSNEQFF. As DNA, the CDR3 is TGTGCCAGCTCACCCCCTAGCGGGGGAAGCAATGAGCAGTTCTTC.

This sequence joins TRBV11-3 and TRBJ2-7; 8 bases are shared with TRBD1. Losses at the gene ends were 4 bases for V and 6 bases for J; bases not matched to a gene: 5. Germline CDR1 reads SGHNT; CDR2 reads YENEEA. This CDR3 comprises 13 residues. The CDR3 bases are TGTGCCAGCAGCTACCGGACAGGGATCGAGCAGTACTTC. This sequence encodes CASSYRTGIEQYF.

This clone turned up a few times. The gene calls are TRBV15 and TRBJ1-5, with 8 bases aligning to TRBD1. The CDR3 covers 16 residues. Trimming cost V 4 bases and J 9 bases; bases outside gene matches: 14. The germline V gene encodes CDR1 LNHNV and CDR2 YYDKDF (reference sequence). DNA for the CDR3: TGTGCCACCAGCACCGGGACAGGTGAGCTTTGGAGGCCCCAGCATTTT. Residues: CATSTGTGELWRPQHF. Combining the CDR3 with reference TRBV15 and TRBJ1-5 gives the whole variable domain DAMVIQNPRYQVTQFGKPVTLSCSQTLNHNVMYWYQQKSSQAPKLLFHYYDKDFNNEADTPDNFQSRRPNTSFCFLDIRSPGLGDTAMYLCATSTGTGELWRPQHFGDGTRLSIL.

This chain connects TRBV29-1 to TRBJ1-1, with D uncertain. CDR1 SQVTM and CDR2 ANQGSEA come from the germline V gene. V lost 2 bases and J 6 bases, leaving 10 bases between the germline ends. CDR3 length: 12 residues. CDR3 DNA: TGCAGCGTTGAAAGTTCTGTTCCTGAAGCTTTCTTT. Amino acids: CSVESSVPEAFF.

There are a few counts of this clone. The rearrangement links TRBV4-3 to TRBJ1-1; no clear D. The CDR3 consists of 14 residues. V dropped 0 bases and J dropped 8 bases, with 13 bases sitting between them. Germline V lookup: CDR1 LGHNA, CDR2 YSLEER. CDR3 DNA sequence: TGCGCCAGCAGCCAAGATCCCCGGAGTTACGAAGCTTTCTTT. This sequence encodes CASSQDPRSYEAFF.

The V call is TRBV15, the J call TRBJ2-1; 7 positions match TRBD2. The CDR3 consists of 16 residues. Germline V gene sequence: CDR1 LNHNV, CDR2 YYDKDF (reference sequence). V trimming: 0 bases; J trimming: 13 bases; junction bases outside the gene matches: 15. CDR3 sequence: CATSREYIGITSVQFF. The CDR3 nucleotides are TGTGCCACCAGCAGAGAGTATATTGGTATAACTAGCGTACAGTTCTTC.

This clone was found a few times. In nucleotides, the CDR3 is TGTGCCAGCTCACAACTGAATGAAAAACTGTTTTTT. This encodes CASSQLNEKLFF. The chain couples TRBV18 to TRBJ1-4; no definite D call. Germline CDR1 KGHSH, CDR2 LQKENI. Trimming pared 4 bases from V and 5 bases from J, leaving 5 bases between. The CDR3 is made up of 12 amino acids. The full variable domain, with the rest looked up from reference TRBV18 and TRBJ1-4, is NAGVMQNPRHLVRRRGQEARLRCSPMKGHSHVYWYRQLPEEGLKFMVYLQKENIIDESGMPKERFSAEFPKEGPSILRIQQVVRGDSAAYFCASSQLNEKLFFGSGTQLSVL.

This clone was detected only a few times. The CDR3 coding sequence is TGCGCCAGCAGCTATACCGGGACAGGGTGGACAGATACGCAGTATTTT. Encoded protein: CASSYTGTGWTDTQYF. This rearrangement joins TRBV4-1 to TRBJ2-3, with 9 bases aligning to TRBD1. The length of the CDR3 is 16 residues. CDR1 and CDR2 (germline): MGHRA, YSYEKL. J was trimmed by 3 bases and V by 5 bases; bases with no gene match: 9.